The sequence of this T cell receptor (beta chain) was determined in a study of blood T cell repertoires in COVID-19. In the study overall: Spain, Italy and the United States supplied samples that represented acute and convalescent COVID-19. Sample material is recorded as cDNA or gDNA derived from T cells, B-cell-depleted T cells, or PBMCs.

TCRdb keeps only in-frame clones here, not all; method: immunoSEQ multiplex PCR. Among 110,000 or so clones listed, over 80% were seen once. This CDR3 is 13 amino acids long. Between the trimmed V and J ends, which lost 2 bases and 7 bases, there was a span of 9 bases. Germline lookup yields CDR1 PRHDT and CDR2 FYEKMQ (reference sequence). This receptor was obtained from a woman between 65 and 79 years old with acute or convalescent COVID-19. The specimen was peripheral blood. The chain recombines TRBV13 with TRBJ2-1, with a tentative D call TRBD1 (6 bases). CDR3 protein: CASSLRGGNEQFF. The CDR3 nucleotides are TGTGCCAGCAGCTTACGAGGGGGTAATGAGCAGTTCTTC. Drawing the rest from reference TRBV13 and TRBJ2-1, the complete variable domain is AAGVIQSPRHLIKEKRETATLKCYPIPRHDTVYWYQQGPGQDPQFLISFYEKMQSDKGSIPDRFSAQQFSDYHSELNMSSLELGDSALYFCASSLRGGNEQFFGPGTRLTVL.